Below, one T cell receptor (beta chain) is given with its context. Antigen: not known. Following RNA extraction, reverse transcription yielded cDNA that acted as the sequencing template. The table came from immunoSEQ multiplex PCR; TCRdb's copy has only in-frame clones and leaves some out. The table lists about 88,000 clones, roughly 47% of them singletons. The CDR3 length is 17 residues. Trimming cost V 5 bases and J 4 bases; bases outside gene matches: 13. Per germline, CDR1 SNHLY and CDR2 FYNNEI. These data belong to a study of CD8+ T cells in alopecia areata. Turning to the study itself: Patients took tofacitinib for 6 to 18 months, followed by 6 drug-free months. Study-wide findings and caveats: The study found tofacitinib significantly decreased scalp clonality and expanded CD8+ clones among the top 100.

Described treatment: oral pan-JAK inhibitor, 5-10 mg twice daily. The TCR originated in a human donor with alopecia areata. The material sequenced was CD8+ T cells sorted from blood, taken at week 24, from a patient treated with tofacitinib. V is TRBV2 and J is TRBJ2-1; 8 positions match TRBD2. The CDR3 is CASSKASAGGRYNEQFF. Written as DNA, the CDR3 is TGTGCCAGCAGTAAGGCCTCTGCGGGAGGTAGATACAATGAGCAGTTCTTC.